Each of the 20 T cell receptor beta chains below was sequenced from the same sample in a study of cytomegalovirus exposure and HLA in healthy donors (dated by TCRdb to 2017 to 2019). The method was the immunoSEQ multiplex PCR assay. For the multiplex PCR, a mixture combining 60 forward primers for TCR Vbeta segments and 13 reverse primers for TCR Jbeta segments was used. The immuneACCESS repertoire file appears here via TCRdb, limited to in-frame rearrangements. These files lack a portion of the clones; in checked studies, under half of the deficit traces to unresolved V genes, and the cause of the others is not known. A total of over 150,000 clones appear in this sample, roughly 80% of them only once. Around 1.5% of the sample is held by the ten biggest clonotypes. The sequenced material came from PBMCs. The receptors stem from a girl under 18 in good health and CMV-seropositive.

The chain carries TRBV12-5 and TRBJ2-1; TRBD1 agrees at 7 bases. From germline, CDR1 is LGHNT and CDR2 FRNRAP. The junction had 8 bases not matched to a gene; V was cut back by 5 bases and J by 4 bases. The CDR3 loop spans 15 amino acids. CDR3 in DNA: TGTGCTAGTGGTCTCGGACAGGAACCGTACAATGAGCAGTTCTTC. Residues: CASGLGQEPYNEQFF.

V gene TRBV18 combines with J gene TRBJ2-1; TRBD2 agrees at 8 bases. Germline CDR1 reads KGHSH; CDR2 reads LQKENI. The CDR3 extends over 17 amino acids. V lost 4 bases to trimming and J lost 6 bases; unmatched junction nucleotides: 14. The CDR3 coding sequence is TGTGCCAGCTCACGTAGGACAATGACTAGCGAAGGCAATGAGCAGTTCTTC. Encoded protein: CASSRRTMTSEGNEQFF.

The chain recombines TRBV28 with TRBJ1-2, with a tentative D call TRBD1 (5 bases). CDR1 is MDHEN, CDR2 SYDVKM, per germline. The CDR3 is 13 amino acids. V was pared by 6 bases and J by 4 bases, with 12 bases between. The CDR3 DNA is TGTGCCAGCAGCGGACCGGGGGGCTATGGCTACACCTTC. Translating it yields CASSGPGGYGYTF.

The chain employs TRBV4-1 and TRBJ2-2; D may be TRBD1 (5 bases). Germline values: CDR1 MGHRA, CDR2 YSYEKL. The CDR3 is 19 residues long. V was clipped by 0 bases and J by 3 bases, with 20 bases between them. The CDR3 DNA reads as TGCGCCAGCAGCCAAGATGCCCCCCGACAGTTAACTTACACCGGGGAGCTGTTTTTT. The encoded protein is CASSQDAPRQLTYTGELFF.

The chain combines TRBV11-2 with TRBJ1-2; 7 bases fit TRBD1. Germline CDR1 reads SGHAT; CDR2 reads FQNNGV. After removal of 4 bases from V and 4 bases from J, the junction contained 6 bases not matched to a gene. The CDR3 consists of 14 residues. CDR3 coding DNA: TGTGCCAGCAGCTGGCCCGGGACAGCCTATGGCTACACCTTC. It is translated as CASSWPGTAYGYTF.

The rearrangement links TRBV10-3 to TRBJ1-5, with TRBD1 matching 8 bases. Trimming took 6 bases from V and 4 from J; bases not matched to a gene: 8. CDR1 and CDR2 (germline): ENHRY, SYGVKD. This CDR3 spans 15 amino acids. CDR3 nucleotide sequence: TGTGCCATCAGGTCATCGACAGGGGAAAATCAGCCCCAGCATTTT. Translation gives CAIRSSTGENQPQHF.

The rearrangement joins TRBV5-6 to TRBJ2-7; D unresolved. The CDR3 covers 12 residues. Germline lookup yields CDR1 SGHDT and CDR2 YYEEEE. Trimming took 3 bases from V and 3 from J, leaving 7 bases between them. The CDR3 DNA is TGTGCCAGCAGCTCCTATATCTACGAGCAGTACTTC. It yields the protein CASSSYIYEQYF.

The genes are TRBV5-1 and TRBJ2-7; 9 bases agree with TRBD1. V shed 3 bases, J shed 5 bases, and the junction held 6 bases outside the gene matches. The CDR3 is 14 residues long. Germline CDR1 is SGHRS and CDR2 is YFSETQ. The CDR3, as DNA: TGCGCCAGCAGCTGGGGACAGGGCCTCCACGAGCAGTACTTC. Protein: CASSWGQGLHEQYF.

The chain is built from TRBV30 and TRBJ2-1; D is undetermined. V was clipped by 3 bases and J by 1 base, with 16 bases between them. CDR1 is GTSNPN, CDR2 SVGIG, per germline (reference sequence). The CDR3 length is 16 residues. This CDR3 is CAWSAFKHNSYNEQFF. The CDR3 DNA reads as TGTGCCTGGAGCGCATTCAAACATAATTCCTACAATGAGCAGTTCTTC.

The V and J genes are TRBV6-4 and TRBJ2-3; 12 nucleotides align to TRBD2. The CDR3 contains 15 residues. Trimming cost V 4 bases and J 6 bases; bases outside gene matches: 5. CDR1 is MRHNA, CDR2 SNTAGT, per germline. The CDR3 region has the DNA TGTGCCAGCAGTGGACTAGCGGGAGTGGCGGATACGCAGTATTTT. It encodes CASSGLAGVADTQYF.

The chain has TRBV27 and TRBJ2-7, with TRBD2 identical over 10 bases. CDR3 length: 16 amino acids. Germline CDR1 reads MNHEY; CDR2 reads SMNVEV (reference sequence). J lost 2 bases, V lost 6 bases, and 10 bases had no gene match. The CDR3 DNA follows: TGTGCCAGCAGCCTTCACGGACTAGCGGACACCTACGAGCAGTACTTC. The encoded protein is CASSLHGLADTYEQYF.

The CDR3: CAWLPAGETDTQYF. DNA of the CDR3: TGTGCCTGGTTACCCGCCGGGGAGACAGATACGCAGTATTTT. The rearrangement joins TRBV30 to TRBJ2-3; maybe TRBD2 (5 bases). The CDR3 consists of 14 residues. Trimming took off 5 bases at V and 3 bases at J, with 15 bases between the two ends. The germline CDR1 and CDR2 sequences are GTSNPN and SVGIG (reference sequence).

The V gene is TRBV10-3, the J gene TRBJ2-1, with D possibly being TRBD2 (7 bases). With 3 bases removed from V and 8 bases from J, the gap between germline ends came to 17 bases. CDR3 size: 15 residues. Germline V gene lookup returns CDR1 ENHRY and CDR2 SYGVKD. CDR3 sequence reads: CAISDEGGPRDEQFF. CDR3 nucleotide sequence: TGTGCCATCAGTGACGAGGGGGGGCCTAGGGATGAGCAGTTCTTC.

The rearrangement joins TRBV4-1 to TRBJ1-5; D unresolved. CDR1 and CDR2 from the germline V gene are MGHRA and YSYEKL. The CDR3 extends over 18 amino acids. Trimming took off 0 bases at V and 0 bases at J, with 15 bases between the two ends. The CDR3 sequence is CASSQELLSQDSNQPQHF. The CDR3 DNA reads TGCGCCAGCAGCCAAGAACTCCTCTCCCAGGATAGCAATCAGCCCCAGCATTTT.

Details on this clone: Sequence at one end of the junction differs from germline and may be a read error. This CDR3 is CASSTGGHGLAGANF. For the CDR3, the DNA is TGTGCCAGTAGTACGGGTGGCCACGGACTAGCGGGGGCCAACTTC. The chain carries TRBV19 and TRBJ2-7; 13 bases fit TRBD2. Germline CDR1 and CDR2: LNHDA and SQIVND (reference sequence). The CDR3 contains 15 residues.

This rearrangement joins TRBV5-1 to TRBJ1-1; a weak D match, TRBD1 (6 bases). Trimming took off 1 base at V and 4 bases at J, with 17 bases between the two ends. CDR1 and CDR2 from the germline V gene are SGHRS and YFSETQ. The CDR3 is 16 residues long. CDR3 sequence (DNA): TGCGCCAGCAGCTTGTCCGGATCAGGGGCAGCCACTGAAGCTTTCTTT. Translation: CASSLSGSGAATEAFF.

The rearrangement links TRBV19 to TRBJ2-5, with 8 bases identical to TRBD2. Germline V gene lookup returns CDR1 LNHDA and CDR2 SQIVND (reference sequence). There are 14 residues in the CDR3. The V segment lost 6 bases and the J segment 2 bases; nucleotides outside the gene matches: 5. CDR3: CASRRGGQQETQYF. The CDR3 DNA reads TGTGCCAGTAGACGCGGGGGGCAGCAAGAGACCCAGTACTTC. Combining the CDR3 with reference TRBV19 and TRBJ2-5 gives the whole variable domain DGGITQSPKYLFRKEGQNVTLSCEQNLNHDAMYWYRQDPGQGLRLIYYSQIVNDFQKGDIAEGYSVSREKKESFPLTVTSAQKNPTAFYLCASRRGGQQETQYFGPGTRLLVL.

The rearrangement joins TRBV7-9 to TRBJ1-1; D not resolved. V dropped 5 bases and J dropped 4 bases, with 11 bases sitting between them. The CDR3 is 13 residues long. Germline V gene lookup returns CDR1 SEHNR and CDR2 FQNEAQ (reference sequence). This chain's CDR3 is CASSLRGVTEAFF. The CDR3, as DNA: TGTGCCAGCAGCCTGCGGGGTGTCACTGAAGCTTTCTTT.

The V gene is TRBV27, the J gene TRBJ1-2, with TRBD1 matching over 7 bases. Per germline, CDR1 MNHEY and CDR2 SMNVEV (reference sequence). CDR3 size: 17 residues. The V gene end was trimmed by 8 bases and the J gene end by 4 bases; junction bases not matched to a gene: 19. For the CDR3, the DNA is TGTGCCAGCCCCGGTACCCCTGGACAGGAGCAGGGCTATGGCTACACCTTC. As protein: CASPGTPGQEQGYGYTF.

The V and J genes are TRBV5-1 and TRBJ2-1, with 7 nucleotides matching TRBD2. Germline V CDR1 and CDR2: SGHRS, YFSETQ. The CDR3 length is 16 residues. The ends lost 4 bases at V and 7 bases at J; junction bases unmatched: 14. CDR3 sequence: CASSPALAGVLNEQFF. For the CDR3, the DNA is TGCGCCAGCAGCCCGGCCTTGGCGGGAGTCTTAAATGAGCAGTTCTTC.